This T cell receptor (beta chain) was captured by sequencing in a study of blood T cell repertoires in COVID-19. About the research overall: The United States, Italy and Spain provided the acute and convalescent COVID-19 samples. The cDNA or gDNA used as material had been derived from T cells, B-cell-depleted T cells, or PBMCs.

This clone came up once. Germline lookup yields CDR1 SGHRS and CDR2 YFSETQ. This CDR3 has 14 residues. Trimming stripped 4 bases from V and 1 base from J, with 11 bases between. Authors' data handling: Using reference gene primer amplification, nucleated cell counts were estimated. Some clones are missing from TCRdb's copy, which holds only in-frame ones; the method was immunoSEQ multiplex PCR. The DNA gave D and trimming, while V, J and clone size come from that table. The data hold some 310,000 clones, with roughly 91% observed a single time. This TCR derives from a middle-aged man with active or convalescent COVID-19. This sequence joins TRBV5-1 and TRBJ1-1, with D tentatively TRBD1 (5 bases). Sequencing input: peripheral blood. Here the CDR3 reads CASSVGASNTEAFF. CDR3 DNA sequence: TGCGCCAGCAGCGTAGGGGCATCGAACACTGAAGCTTTCTTT.